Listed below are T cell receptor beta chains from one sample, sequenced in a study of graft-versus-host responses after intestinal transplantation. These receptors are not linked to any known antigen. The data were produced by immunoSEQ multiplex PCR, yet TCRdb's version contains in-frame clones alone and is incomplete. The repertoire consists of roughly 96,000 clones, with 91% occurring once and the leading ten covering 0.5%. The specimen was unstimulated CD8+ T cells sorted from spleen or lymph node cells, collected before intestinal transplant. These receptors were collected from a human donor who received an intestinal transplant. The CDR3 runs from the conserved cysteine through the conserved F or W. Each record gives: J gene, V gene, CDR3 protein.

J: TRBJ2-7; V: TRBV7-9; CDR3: CASSYNGVPTYEQYF
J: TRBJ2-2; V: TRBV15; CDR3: CATHWTGPNTGELFF
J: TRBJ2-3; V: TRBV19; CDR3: CATRQGGEDTQYF
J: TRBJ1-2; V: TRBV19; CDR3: CASSLRQGEDYGYTF
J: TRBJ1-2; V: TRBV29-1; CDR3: CSVGSTNYGYTF
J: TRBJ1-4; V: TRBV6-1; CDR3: CASSEVRGRWGEEKLFF
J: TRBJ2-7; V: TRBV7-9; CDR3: CASSPRGTYEQYF
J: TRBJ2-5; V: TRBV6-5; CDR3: CASSYLRAETQYF
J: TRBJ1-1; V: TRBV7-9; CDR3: CASSLTQGSNTEAFF
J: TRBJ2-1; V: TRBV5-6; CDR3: CASSRVTSYNEQFF
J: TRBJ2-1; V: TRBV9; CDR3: CASSPTYGLAGGFNEQFF
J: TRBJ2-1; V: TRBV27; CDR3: CASSPDLAGGPNEQFF
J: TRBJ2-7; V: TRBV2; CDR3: CASSGTSGTRYEQYF
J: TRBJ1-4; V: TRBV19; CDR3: CASSIQGGEKLFF
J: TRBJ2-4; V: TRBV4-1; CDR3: CASSQAEGVSKNIQYF
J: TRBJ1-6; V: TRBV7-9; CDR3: CASSYGSYNSPLHF
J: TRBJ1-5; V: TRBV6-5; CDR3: CASSRTGEQPQHF
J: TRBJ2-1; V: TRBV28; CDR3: CASSPLGVYNEQFF
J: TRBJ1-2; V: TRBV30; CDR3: CAWSTGTDYGYTF
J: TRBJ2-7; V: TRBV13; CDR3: CASSPRSTYEQYF
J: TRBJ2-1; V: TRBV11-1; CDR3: CASSLTVRAGDKYNEQFF
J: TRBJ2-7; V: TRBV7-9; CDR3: CASSPPGTYYEQYF
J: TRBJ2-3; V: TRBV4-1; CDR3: CASSQENRGTDTQYF
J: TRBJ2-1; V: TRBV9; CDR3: CASSGTSGHNNEQFF